Each of the 2 T cell receptor beta chains below was sequenced from the same sample in a study of blood T cell repertoires in COVID-19. Some clones are missing from TCRdb's copy, which holds only in-frame ones; the method was immunoSEQ multiplex PCR. Here the sample spans tens of thousands of clones, 87% being singletons. The sample taken for sequencing was peripheral blood. The receptors come from a woman of 80 years or more with active or convalescent COVID-19.

The chain carries TRBV9 and TRBJ1-6; D unresolved. CDR1 is SGDLS and CDR2 is YYNGEE in the germline V gene. The V and J ends lost 0 bases and 9 bases respectively, with 13 bases between them. The CDR3 consists of 15 residues. The CDR3 is CASSVDGRGSSPLHF. DNA for the CDR3: TGTGCCAGCAGCGTAGACGGCAGAGGAAGTTCACCCCTCCACTTT.

Here the CDR3 DNA reads TGTGCCAGCCGGAGCGGGACCTACGAGCAGTACTTC. Protein product: CASRSGTYEQYF. This chain connects TRBV4-2 to TRBJ2-7, with 7 bases identical to TRBD2. The CDR3 consists of 12 residues. J was trimmed by 2 bases and V by 8 bases; bases with no gene match: 3. Per the germline V gene, CDR1 is LGHNA and CDR2 is YNFKEQ.